The 18 T cell receptor beta chains below all came from one sample that was sequenced in a study of multiple sclerosis patients with progressive multifocal leukoencephalopathy (dated by TCRdb to the late 2010s). Libraries were constructed by the immunoSEQ multiplex PCR assay. What TCRdb holds here is the immuneACCESS table cut down to in-frame rearrangements. Part of the clones is not present; checked against another copy, under half of the missing clones reflect an unresolved V gene, and the others are unexplained. For this sample the table gives about 32,000 clones, of which around 93% were detected only once. The ten largest clones add up to about 2% of the sample. In the paper's terms, the time point label means: before natalizumab initiation. The sequencing sample was made of PBMCs. The receptor source for this set is a man aged 30 to 45 with multiple sclerosis.

V usage is TRBV5-1 and J usage is TRBJ2-2, with 11 bases matching TRBD2. The CDR3 is 16 amino acids. Germline V CDR1 and CDR2: SGHRS, YFSETQ. V gave up 7 bases and J gave up 6 bases; unmatched junction bases: 11. The CDR3 is CASGAFSGRAAGELFF. The CDR3, as DNA: TGCGCCAGCGGCGCCTTTAGCGGGAGGGCCGCCGGGGAGCTGTTTTTT.

CDR3 sequence reads: CAASRGGRSYEQYV. CDR3 DNA sequence: TGTGCCGCCAGCCGGGGGGGGAGATCCTACGAGCAGTACGTC. The chain employs TRBV21-1 and TRBJ2-7; the table's D call of TRBD2 was not tested on the DNA. TRBV21-1 is a recognized pseudogene. The CDR3 totals 14 residues.

In the case of this clone: A junction boundary mismatches the germline segment, possibly from a read error. The chain recombines TRBV29-1 with TRBJ2-2; tentative D call: TRBD1 (6 bases). The CDR3 is made up of 14 amino acids. The germline gives CDR1 SQVTM, CDR2 ANQGSEA. The CDR3 nucleotides read TGCAGCGTTGAAAGTAAACAGGGCACCGAGGAGCTGTTTTTT. Translation: CSVESKQGTEELFF.

The gene calls are TRBV4-1 and TRBJ2-3; D is unclear. The CDR3 has 12 residues. V lost 4 bases and J 6 bases, leaving 8 bases between the germline ends. CDR1 MGHRA and CDR2 YSYEKL come from the germline V gene. The CDR3 loop is CASSPLGDTQYF. CDR3 coding DNA: TGCGCCAGCAGCCCCCTCGGGGATACGCAGTATTTT.

In DNA form, the CDR3 reads TGTGCCAGCAGCCATGGGGAGACCAGCACAGATACGCAGTATTTT. It codes for CASSHGETSTDTQYF. The genes are TRBV9 and TRBJ2-3; maybe TRBD2 (5 bases). The CDR3 loop spans 15 amino acids. V was cut by 4 bases and J by 0 bases, with 12 bases left in between. Germline assignment: CDR1 SGDLS and CDR2 YYNGEE.

The V call is TRBV29-1, the J call TRBJ2-1; TRBD2 matches 13 bases. In germline, CDR1 is SQVTM, CDR2 ANQGSEA. This CDR3 is built from 15 residues. The V and J ends lost 7 bases and 3 bases, in that order; junction bases with no gene match: 6. This chain's CDR3 is CSGSLAGGYYNEQFF. CDR3 nucleotides: TGCAGCGGCTCACTAGCGGGAGGGTACTACAATGAGCAGTTCTTC.

This clone was counted a single time. J is TRBJ2-2 and V is TRBV7-6, with 11 bases aligning to TRBD2. CDR1 is SGHVS and CDR2 is FNYEAQ in the germline V gene. Trimming removed 2 bases from V and 4 bases from J; junction bases left unmatched: 9. The CDR3 contains 18 residues. This CDR3 reads CASSLNYLTSGVTGELFF. In DNA, the CDR3 is TGTGCCAGCAGCTTAAATTACCTGACTAGCGGGGTCACCGGGGAGCTGTTTTTT.

V gene TRBV19 combines with J gene TRBJ2-2; D might be TRBD2 (6 bases). From germline, CDR1 is LNHDA and CDR2 SQIVND (reference sequence). The CDR3 spans 15 residues. V shed 3 bases and J shed 8 bases, with 16 bases lying between them. The CDR3 sequence: CASSIVEDYGGELFF. The CDR3 bases are TGTGCCAGTAGTATTGTAGAGGACTATGGGGGGGAGCTGTTTTTT.

The V and J genes are TRBV7-2 and TRBJ2-5; D might be TRBD2 (5 bases). Trimming shortened V by 2 bases and J by 7 bases, and 17 bases separated the two germline ends. This CDR3 has 15 residues. CDR1 and CDR2 from the germline V gene are SGHTA and FQGNSA. CDR3: CASSLNAVTRGTQYF. The DNA of the CDR3 is TGTGCCAGCAGCTTAAACGCAGTGACCCGGGGGACCCAGTACTTC.

This clone was picked up a small number of times. The chain couples TRBV11-3 to TRBJ2-7, with 9 bases lining up with TRBD2. Germline V gene data show CDR1 as SGHNT and CDR2 as YENEEA. This CDR3 is 16 amino acids long. The V and J ends lost 0 bases and 1 base, in that order; junction bases with no gene match: 4. The CDR3 DNA is TGTGCCAGCAGCTTAGAGGGGCGGGAGGGTTCCTACGAGCAGTACGTC. Its protein product is CASSLEGREGSYEQYV.

CDR3 nucleotides: TGTGCCAGCAGCCATGGGTGGGGCTACACCTTC. As protein: CASSHGWGYTF. V usage is TRBV14 and J usage is TRBJ1-2; D unresolved. CDR1 and CDR2 from the germline V gene are SGHDN and FVKESK. This CDR3 region has 11 residues. The germline V and J ends were trimmed by 3 bases and 8 bases, with 7 bases remaining between them.

The chain couples TRBV20-1 to TRBJ1-1; D gene ambiguous. Germline-derived CDR1 and CDR2 are DFQATT and SNEGSKA (reference sequence). Trimming pared 7 bases from V and 3 bases from J, leaving 9 bases between. The CDR3 sequence is 11 residues long. Here the CDR3 reads CSGYGDTEAFF. CDR3 DNA: TGCAGTGGGTACGGAGACACTGAAGCTTTCTTT.

J is TRBJ1-2 and V is TRBV5-1; D call uncertain. Trimming took off 4 bases at V and 0 bases at J, with 10 bases between the two ends. The CDR3 consists of 14 residues. Germline lookup yields CDR1 SGHRS and CDR2 YFSETQ. The CDR3 is CASSPEVANYGYTF. CDR3 coding DNA: TGCGCCAGCAGCCCGGAAGTAGCTAACTATGGCTACACCTTC.

The gene calls are TRBV5-4 and TRBJ2-5, with 12 positions matching TRBD2. The germline gives CDR1 SGHNT, CDR2 YYREEE (reference sequence). The junction had 6 bases not matched to a gene; V was cut back by 4 bases and J by 5 bases. CDR3 size: 15 residues. CDR3 in amino acids: CASSQTSGRTETQYF. In DNA form, the CDR3 reads TGTGCCAGCAGCCAAACTAGCGGGAGGACGGAGACCCAGTACTTC. Together with reference TRBV5-4 and TRBJ2-5, the CDR3 gives the full variable domain: ETGVTQSPTHLIKTRGQQVTLRCSSQSGHNTVSWYQQALGQGPQFIFQYYREEENGRGNFPPRFSGLQFPNYSSELNVNALELDDSALYLCASSQTSGRTETQYFGPGTRLLVL.

The chain combines TRBV5-8 with TRBJ2-4; D is possibly TRBD1 or TRBD2 (5 bases each). Germline V lookup: CDR1 SGHTS, CDR2 YDEGEE. V gave up 4 bases and J gave up 7 bases, with 18 bases separating them. This CDR3 spans 15 amino acids. This chain's CDR3 is CASSKGRTAGNIQYF. CDR3 nucleotides: TGTGCCAGCAGCAAGGGACGGACCGCCGGGAACATTCAGTACTTC.

The chain combines TRBV6-5 with TRBJ2-7, with 7 bases lining up with TRBD1. The J segment lost 4 bases and the V segment lost 5 bases, leaving 8 bases of the junction unmatched. The CDR3 length is 14 residues. Germline V gene data show CDR1 as MNHEY and CDR2 as SVGAGI. The CDR3 is CASSRHRGMYEQYV. Written as DNA, the CDR3 is TGTGCCAGCAGTCGCCACAGGGGAATGTACGAGCAGTACGTC.

The chain recombines TRBV7-9 with TRBJ2-5, with no clear D. Gene TRBJ2-7 matches the end of the DNA better, so the J call may be wrong. Per germline, CDR1 SEHNR and CDR2 FQNEAQ (reference sequence). The CDR3 consists of 12 residues. The CDR3 DNA is TGTGCCAGCAGCTCGGCTTCCTACGAGCAGTACTTC. It yields the protein CASSSASYEQYF.

This chain joins TRBV27 and TRBJ2-6; no definite D call. The V gene's germline CDR1 is MNHEY and CDR2 SMNVEV (reference sequence). The CDR3 runs 14 residues. V was trimmed by 2 bases and J by 2 bases, leaving 4 bases between them. CDR3 region: CASSLIPGANVLTF. The CDR3 region has the DNA TGTGCCAGCAGTTTAATACCTGGGGCCAACGTCCTGACTTTC.